This passage covers 11 T cell receptor beta chains from one sample sequenced in a study of blood T cell repertoires in COVID-19. TCRdb's table, derived via immunoSEQ multiplex PCR, lists solely in-frame clones and lacks some. The sample holds 150,000 or so clones; approximately 78% are singletons and the top ten take around 1.7%. Sequenced input: peripheral blood. The receptors shown here come from a man older than 75 with acute or convalescent COVID-19.

The chain employs TRBV7-8 and TRBJ2-2; D gene unclear. Germline lookup yields CDR1 SGHVS and CDR2 FQNEAQ. The germline V and J ends were trimmed by 5 bases and 5 bases, with 15 bases remaining between them. The CDR3 has 15 amino acids. This CDR3 reads CASSHLSAGTGELFF. The CDR3 region has the DNA TGTGCCAGCAGCCACCTGAGCGCCGGGACCGGGGAGCTGTTTTTT.

A single count supports this clone. The chain is built from TRBV6-5 and TRBJ2-1; TRBD1 matches 7 bases. V lost 6 bases to trimming and J lost 8 bases; unmatched junction nucleotides: 13. Germline CDR1 and CDR2: MNHEY and SVGAGI. The CDR3 consists of 15 residues. The CDR3 region is CASSPRQGRIDEQFF. The CDR3 DNA reads as TGTGCCAGCAGCCCACGACAGGGAAGGATCGATGAGCAGTTCTTC.

The chain combines TRBV5-4 with TRBJ2-1; maybe TRBD2 (7 bases). Trimming shortened V by 0 bases and J by 8 bases, and 18 bases separated the two germline ends. CDR3 length: 16 residues. The V gene's germline CDR1 is SGHNT and CDR2 YYREEE (reference sequence). The CDR3 DNA reads TGTGCCAGCAGCTTGGGTACCGGGGGGCCCCGTGATGAGCAGTTCTTC. Its protein product is CASSLGTGGPRDEQFF.

V is TRBV3-1 (or the pseudogene TRBV3-2) and J is TRBJ2-1; 13 bases are shared with TRBD2. The CDR3 covers 14 residues. CDR1 and CDR2 (germline): LGHDT, YNNKEL (reference sequence). V lost 8 bases, J lost 7 bases, and 5 bases stayed unmatched. CDR3 sequence: CASVTSGGMNEQFF. The CDR3 DNA reads TGTGCCAGCGTGACTAGCGGGGGGATGAATGAGCAGTTCTTC.

The chain couples TRBV29-1 to TRBJ2-3; 7 positions match TRBD2. The CDR3 sequence is 15 residues long. Germline assignment: CDR1 SQVTM and CDR2 ANQGSEA. Losses at the gene ends were 2 bases for V and 5 bases for J; bases not matched to a gene: 10. The DNA for the CDR3 is TGCAGCGTTGAACGGGGAGGGAAGGAGGGAGATACGCAGTATTTT. Translated: CSVERGGKEGDTQYF.

Many counts were recorded for this clone. The chain links TRBV4-3 to TRBJ2-2; 12 positions match TRBD2. The CDR3 is 19 amino acids. CDR1 is LGHNA and CDR2 is YSLEER in the germline V gene. V lost 4 bases, J lost 2 bases, and 11 bases stayed unmatched. CDR3 residues: CASSLETSGGLFNTGELFF. The CDR3 nucleotides are TGCGCCAGCAGCCTAGAGACTAGCGGGGGTTTATTCAACACCGGGGAGCTGTTTTTT.

The J gene is TRBJ1-2, the V gene TRBV12-5; 8 bases are a match to TRBD1. The CDR3 is made up of 17 amino acids. Germline loops: CDR1 LGHNT, CDR2 FRNRAP. V gave up 0 bases and J gave up 4 bases; unmatched junction bases: 10. The CDR3 protein is CASGLVQGDSSRYGYTF. The CDR3 nucleotides are TGTGCTAGTGGTTTGGTACAGGGGGACAGTTCCCGCTATGGCTACACCTTC.

V and J are TRBV30 and TRBJ1-2; 9 bases fit TRBD1. The CDR3 loop spans 13 amino acids. Germline assignment: CDR1 GTSNPN and CDR2 SVGIG (reference sequence). V was clipped by 2 bases and J by 6 bases; unmatched bases: 4. CDR3 sequence: CAWSTGTGHGYTF. CDR3 nucleotide sequence: TGTGCCTGGAGTACCGGGACAGGGCATGGCTACACCTTC.

The chain uses TRBV5-1 and TRBJ1-2; D is ambiguous. CDR3 length: 14 amino acids. V lost 3 bases and J 6 bases, leaving 15 bases between the germline ends. Germline V gene data show CDR1 as SGHRS and CDR2 as YFSETQ. CDR3 in DNA: TGCGCCAGCAGCTGGCGGGGTTCGATAGATGGCTACACCTTC. It yields the protein CASSWRGSIDGYTF.

The genes are TRBV6-5 and TRBJ1-5; the match to TRBD1 covers 11 bases. Trimming removed 5 bases from V and 7 bases from J; junction bases left unmatched: 4. CDR3 size: 14 residues. The germline V gene has CDR1 MNHEY and CDR2 SVGAGI. This CDR3 is CASSRTGGGQPQHF. The CDR3 DNA reads as TGTGCCAGCAGTCGGACAGGGGGCGGGCAGCCCCAGCATTTT.

This chain joins TRBV6-5 and TRBJ2-1; 9 bases are shared with TRBD2. The germline gives CDR1 MNHEY, CDR2 SVGAGI. The V and J ends lost 6 bases and 0 bases, in that order; junction bases with no gene match: 3. The CDR3 consists of 15 residues. The CDR3 spells CASRRGGSSYNEQFF. The DNA of the CDR3 is TGTGCCAGCAGGCGGGGGGGCTCCTCCTACAATGAGCAGTTCTTC.